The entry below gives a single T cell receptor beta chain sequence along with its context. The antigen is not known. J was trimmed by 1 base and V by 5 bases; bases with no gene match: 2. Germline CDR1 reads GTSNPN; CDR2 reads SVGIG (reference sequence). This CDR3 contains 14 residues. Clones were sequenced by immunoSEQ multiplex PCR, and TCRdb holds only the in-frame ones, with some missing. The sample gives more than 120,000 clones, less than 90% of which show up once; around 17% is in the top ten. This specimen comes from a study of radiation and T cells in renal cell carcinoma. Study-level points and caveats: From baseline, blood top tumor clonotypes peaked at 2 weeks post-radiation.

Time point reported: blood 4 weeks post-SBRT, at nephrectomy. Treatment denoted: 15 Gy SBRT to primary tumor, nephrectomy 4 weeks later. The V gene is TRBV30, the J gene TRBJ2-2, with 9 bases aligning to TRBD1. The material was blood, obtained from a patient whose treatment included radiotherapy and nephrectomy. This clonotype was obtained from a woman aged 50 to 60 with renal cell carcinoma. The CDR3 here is CAWPGQGNTGELFF. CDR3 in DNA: TGTGCCTGGCCGGGACAGGGGAACACCGGGGAGCTGTTTTTT.